One T cell receptor (beta chain) is described in this entry. Its specificity is unknown. The data originate from a study of cytomegalovirus exposure and HLA in healthy donors. Germline V gene sequence: CDR1 MNHEY, CDR2 SVGAGI. This CDR3 has 15 amino acids. V gave up 2 bases and J gave up 5 bases, with 15 bases separating them. Study outcomes and limitations: In a later analysis, CMV-associated beta chains were mostly HLA-associated, it appeared. What was likely a sequencing artifact was a cluster of highly shared sequence variants. Altogether, 164 TCR beta chains were recorded as cytomegalovirus-associated.

With 60 Vbeta and 13 Jbeta primers, the PCR was carried out. Sequencing was performed with immunoSEQ multiplex PCR; in TCRdb, only in-frame clones are kept and a portion is missing. The sample lists 180,000 or so clones; over 80% were seen once. The clonotype comes from a man in his forties in good health and CMV-seronegative. Source material: PBMCs. The V and J genes are TRBV6-5 and TRBJ1-1, with TRBD1 as a possible D gene (5 bases). In nucleotides, the CDR3 is TGTGCCAGCAGTTACAGTCTTAACAGGCGAACTGAAGCTTTCTTT. This codes for CASSYSLNRRTEAFF.